These 17 T cell receptor beta chains share one sample of origin, sequenced in a study of response to subunit inactivated influenza vaccine. TCRdb ran MiXCR on the RT-PCR reads and lists one entry per CDR3 protein. The table records 650,000 or so distinct CDR3 sequences, about 15% of them present only once. The specimen was PBMCs from blood, collected roughly 15 days before vaccination. These receptors were collected from a man aged 50 to 59 who received an inactivated influenza vaccine.

The V and J genes are TRBV7-9 and TRBJ2-5; 8 bases are shared with TRBD1. The CDR3 loop spans 14 amino acids. The V segment lost 5 bases and the J segment 5 bases; nucleotides outside the gene matches: 7. CDR1 and CDR2 from the germline V gene are SEHNR and FQNEAQ (reference sequence). The CDR3 sequence is CASSPPTGAETQYF. Here the CDR3 DNA reads TGTGCCAGCAGCCCCCCGACAGGGGCCGAGACCCAGTACTTC. Variable domain in full (rest from reference TRBV7-9 and TRBJ2-5): DTGVSQNPRHKITKRGQNVTFRCDPISEHNRLYWYRQTLGQGPEFLTYFQNEAQLEKSRLLSDRFSAERPKGSFSTLEIQRTEQGDSAMYLCASSPPTGAETQYFGPGTRLLVL.

The J gene is TRBJ2-3, the V gene TRBV20-1; D not certain. Germline V gives CDR1 DFQATT, CDR2 SNEGSKA (reference sequence). V was trimmed by 1 base and J by 1 base, leaving 9 bases between them. This CDR3 is built from 14 residues. The CDR3 region is CSARGLVGTDTQYF. The CDR3 nucleotides are TGCAGTGCTAGAGGTCTAGTAGGCACAGATACGCAGTATTTT.

The V call is TRBV4-1, the J call TRBJ2-7; maybe TRBD1 (6 bases). The V gene lost 1 base and the J gene lost 0 bases, with 19 bases spanning the gap. CDR1 and CDR2 from the germline V gene are MGHRA and YSYEKL. The CDR3 is 18 residues long. CDR3 nucleotides: TGCGCCAGCAGCCAAGGGGGGACACCCTTTTCCCGCTCCTACGAGCAGTACTTC. It encodes CASSQGGTPFSRSYEQYF.

This clonotype turned up a few times. J is TRBJ2-3 and V is TRBV6-2 or TRBV6-3, with 8 bases that match TRBD2. Germline CDR1 MNHEY, CDR2 SVGEGT. The length of the CDR3 is 18 residues. Trimming took 5 bases from V and 6 from J; bases not matched to a gene: 19. CDR3 sequence reads: CASSPLRVGAGDSDTQYF. The CDR3 DNA is TGTGCCAGCAGTCCGCTTAGAGTAGGAGCGGGAGACTCGGATACGCAGTATTTT.

V gene TRBV12-3 or TRBV12-4 combines with J gene TRBJ1-5; TRBD1 matches at 7 bases. CDR3 length equals 14 residues. V lost 6 bases and J lost 4; bases outside the gene matches: 6. This CDR3 is CASSYLDRNQPQHF. For the CDR3, the DNA is TGTGCCAGCAGCTACCTGGACAGGAATCAGCCCCAGCATTTT.

This clonotype was seen a handful of times. The rearrangement links TRBV7-2 to TRBJ2-2; 9 bases line up with TRBD1. V shed 1 base, J shed 15 bases, and the junction held 6 bases outside the gene matches. The CDR3 covers 13 residues. CDR1 is SGHTA and CDR2 is FQGNSA in the germline V gene. For the CDR3, the DNA is TGTGCCAGCAGCTTAGATGGGACAGGGCGGGTGTTTTTT. It is translated as CASSLDGTGRVFF.

The chain employs TRBV9 and TRBJ2-1, with 8 bases lining up with TRBD1. This CDR3 has 15 amino acids. The germline V gene has CDR1 SGDLS and CDR2 YYNGEE. With 3 bases clipped from V and 5 bases from J, the junction kept 7 bases outside the gene matches. CDR3 nucleotides: TGTGCCAGCAGCGCCAGAGGGGGACAGGACAATGAGCAGTTCTTC. Translating gives CASSARGGQDNEQFF.

Only a few counts were recorded for this clonotype. This chain connects TRBV5-5 to TRBJ2-1; D remains unclear. The CDR3 is made up of 14 amino acids. Germline V lookup: CDR1 SGHKS, CDR2 YYEKEE (reference sequence). The V and J ends lost 4 bases and 4 bases respectively, with 12 bases between them. As DNA, the CDR3 is TGTGCCAGCAGCCAAGGCCCGGCGTACAATGAGCAGTTCTTC. It yields the protein CASSQGPAYNEQFF.

The chain uses TRBV5-6 and TRBJ1-6; D gene unclear. Germline V gene data show CDR1 as SGHDT and CDR2 as YYEEEE. The CDR3 length is 15 residues. The V gene lost 0 bases and the J gene lost 5 bases, with 9 bases spanning the gap. This CDR3 is CASSLVNYNNSPLHF. Written as DNA, the CDR3 is TGTGCCAGCAGCTTGGTGAATTATAATAATTCACCCCTCCACTTT.

This clonotype was seen once. This chain links TRBV6-1 with TRBJ2-6; D is tentatively TRBD1 or TRBD2 (5 bases each). V shed 7 bases and J shed 0 bases, with 10 bases lying between them. The CDR3 totals 15 residues. Germline-derived CDR1 and CDR2 are MNHNS and SASEGT. CDR3: CASTSGTSGANVLTF. As DNA, the CDR3 is TGTGCCAGCACCTCCGGGACCTCTGGGGCCAACGTCCTGACTTTC.

This clonotype was seen a few times. This sequence joins TRBV6-1 and TRBJ2-1; TRBD2 agrees at 7 bases. This CDR3 is built from 15 residues. Germline CDR1 reads MNHNS; CDR2 reads SASEGT. The ends lost 6 bases at V and 2 bases at J; junction bases unmatched: 7. As DNA, the CDR3 is TGTGCCAGCAGAAGTCGGCTAGCGGCCTACAATGAGCAGTTCTTC. Protein sequence: CASRSRLAAYNEQFF.

This rearrangement joins TRBV7-9 to TRBJ2-2; D tentatively fits TRBD1 or TRBD2 (6 bases each). Germline values: CDR1 SEHNR, CDR2 FQNEAQ (reference sequence). V was cut by 6 bases and J by 8 bases, with 19 bases left in between. There are 15 residues in the CDR3. The chain's CDR3 is CASSPVRGPAGELFF. CDR3 sequence (DNA): TGTGCCAGCAGTCCGGTACGGGGGCCCGCAGGGGAGCTGTTTTTT.

This clonotype was observed a handful of times. This rearrangement joins TRBV7-2 to TRBJ2-4, with 7 bases aligning to TRBD1. The CDR3 totals 14 residues. From germline, CDR1 is SGHTA and CDR2 FQGNSA. V shed 5 bases and J 7 bases; nucleotides not matched to a gene: 8. CDR3 sequence reads: CASSPRGRNNIQYF. As DNA, the CDR3 is TGTGCCAGCAGCCCAAGGGGGCGCAATAACATTCAGTACTTC.

This clonotype was counted many times. V usage is TRBV12-3 or TRBV12-4 and J usage is TRBJ2-7; D may be TRBD1 or TRBD2 (5 bases each). Trimming took 4 bases from V and 3 from J, leaving 19 bases between them. This CDR3 has 16 amino acids. As DNA, the CDR3 is TGTGCCAGCAGTTCGGGGTGGGACCGAGATTTCTACGAGCAGTACTTC. Translation: CASSSGWDRDFYEQYF.

This clonotype appeared a few times. V gene TRBV20-1 combines with J gene TRBJ1-5, with 7 bases identical to TRBD1. The ends lost 7 bases at V and 3 bases at J; junction bases unmatched: 3. Germline V gene lookup returns CDR1 DFQATT and CDR2 SNEGSKA (reference sequence). The CDR3 length is 12 residues. In DNA, the CDR3 is TGCAGTGTTGGGACAGCCAATCAGCCCCAGCATTTT. This codes for CSVGTANQPQHF.

There are a few counts of this clonotype. The chain employs TRBV27 and TRBJ1-3, with a weak D call TRBD1 (6 bases). CDR3 length: 15 amino acids. Germline V gene sequence: CDR1 MNHEY, CDR2 SMNVEV (reference sequence). The V and J ends lost 4 bases and 4 bases respectively, with 14 bases between them. Here the CDR3 DNA reads TGTGCCAGCAGTTACCGCCGGACAGCCGGAAACACCATATATTTT. It encodes CASSYRRTAGNTIYF.

This clonotype was picked up one time. The chain couples TRBV5-1 to TRBJ1-1; a possible D gene is TRBD1 (5 bases). CDR1 is SGHRS, CDR2 YFSETQ, per germline. The CDR3 is 15 amino acids. V was cut by 2 bases and J by 1 base, with 12 bases left in between. CDR3 amino acids: CASSFEGWENTEAFF. The DNA of the CDR3 is TGCGCCAGCAGCTTCGAGGGGTGGGAGAACACTGAAGCTTTCTTT.